A single sample gave rise to the 22 T cell receptor beta chains below, sequenced in a study of T cell changes during pregnancy in multiple sclerosis. Sequencing was performed with immunoSEQ multiplex PCR; in TCRdb, only in-frame clones are kept and a portion is missing. The sample holds 25,000 to 35,000 clones, 85% seen once. Sequencing used CD8+ T cells from peripheral blood mononuclear cells, obtained after pregnancy. These receptors were collected from a female donor with multiple sclerosis, enrolled in a pregnancy study.

The CDR3 sequence is CASSVELMNTDTQYF. Written as DNA, the CDR3 is TGTGCCAGCAGCGTAGAACTGATGAACACAGATACGCAGTATTTT. V usage is TRBV9 and J usage is TRBJ2-3; D uncertain. The V gene's germline CDR1 is SGDLS and CDR2 YYNGEE. The V gene lost 0 bases and the J gene lost 2 bases, with 10 bases spanning the gap. CDR3 length: 15 amino acids.

The CDR3, as DNA: TGTGCCAGCAGTCCGGACAGCCTAACCTTTTACGAGCAGTACTTC. It specifies CASSPDSLTFYEQYF. The rearrangement uses TRBV5-5 and TRBJ2-7; maybe TRBD1 (6 bases). Trimming stripped 5 bases from V and 4 bases from J, with 19 bases between. The CDR3 sequence is 15 residues long. Germline V CDR1 and CDR2: SGHKS, YYEKEE (reference sequence).

The chain recombines TRBV5-6 with TRBJ2-7, with 8 bases matching TRBD1. After removal of 4 bases from V and 0 bases from J, the junction contained 3 bases not matched to a gene. This CDR3 contains 14 residues. Germline values: CDR1 SGHDT, CDR2 YYEEEE. The CDR3 here is CASSTGTGSYEQYF. The CDR3 DNA sequence: TGTGCCAGCAGCACCGGGACAGGCTCCTACGAGCAGTACTTC. The entire variable domain, with the rest obtained from reference TRBV5-6 and TRBJ2-7, is as follows: DAGVTQSPTHLIKTRGQQVTLRCSPKSGHDTVSWYQQALGQGPQFIFQYYEEEERQRGNFPDRFSGHQFPNYSSELNVNALLLGDSALYLCASSTGTGSYEQYFGPGTRLTVT.

The CDR3 loop is CASSLEEPSYNYGYTF. The CDR3 coding sequence is TGCGCCAGCAGCTTGGAGGAGCCTTCGTATAACTATGGCTACACCTTC. The chain has TRBV5-1 and TRBJ1-2; no clear D gene. The V gene lost 0 bases and the J gene lost 1 base, with 13 bases spanning the gap. Per germline, CDR1 SGHRS and CDR2 YFSETQ. The CDR3 sequence is 16 residues long. Drawing the rest from reference TRBV5-1 and TRBJ1-2, the complete variable domain is KAGVTQTPRYLIKTRGQQVTLSCSPISGHRSVSWYQQTPGQGLQFLFEYFSETQRNKGNFPGRFSGRQFSNSRSEMNVSTLELGDSALYLCASSLEEPSYNYGYTFGSGTRLTVV.

This clone was found a few times. The V and J genes are TRBV4-1 and TRBJ1-2; TRBD1 is a possible D gene (5 bases). Germline loops: CDR1 MGHRA, CDR2 YSYEKL. This CDR3 contains 14 residues. With 0 bases removed from V and 5 bases from J, the gap between germline ends came to 10 bases. The CDR3 DNA reads as TGCGCCAGCAGCCAAGAAATAGGGGATTATGGCTACACCTTC. It encodes CASSQEIGDYGYTF.

The V call is TRBV18, the J call TRBJ1-4; 9 nucleotides match TRBD1. Trimming at V came to 3 bases and at J to 3 bases, leaving 8 bases not matched to a gene. Germline assignment: CDR1 KGHSH and CDR2 LQKENI. This CDR3 has 17 amino acids. The CDR3 protein is CASSPDRGDVSNEKLFF. DNA for the CDR3: TGTGCCAGCTCACCGGACAGGGGAGACGTATCTAATGAAAAACTGTTTTTT.

This clone was found once. The chain's CDR3 is CASSGSRGGNTEAFF. The CDR3 nucleotides are TGTGCCAGCAGCGGGTCTAGGGGTGGGAACACTGAAGCTTTCTTT. The chain has TRBV7-8 and TRBJ1-1; possible D gene TRBD1, 5 bases. Germline V lookup: CDR1 SGHVS, CDR2 FQNEAQ. With 5 bases removed from V and 1 base from J, the gap between germline ends came to 14 bases. This CDR3 is 15 amino acids long.

V gene TRBV10-3 combines with J gene TRBJ1-1; the D gene is possibly TRBD1 (5 bases). From germline, CDR1 is ENHRY and CDR2 SYGVKD. V shed 7 bases and J shed 0 bases, with 15 bases lying between them. The CDR3 contains 15 residues. CDR3 nucleotide sequence: TGTGCCATCAATTCGCTTACAGGCATGAACACTGAAGCTTTCTTT. It is translated as CAINSLTGMNTEAFF.

The chain recombines TRBV11-3 with TRBJ1-3; D might be TRBD1 (5 bases). V was pared by 2 bases and J by 0 bases, with 23 bases between. CDR3 length equals 20 residues. Germline-derived CDR1 and CDR2 are SGHNT and YENEEA. CDR3 protein: CASSLRSLSTQGISGNTIYF. The CDR3 DNA sequence: TGTGCCAGCAGCTTAAGATCCCTCTCCACCCAGGGCATCTCTGGAAACACCATATATTTT.

The chain is built from TRBV2 and TRBJ1-4; D is possibly TRBD1 (5 bases). CDR3 size: 15 residues. V was shortened by 4 bases and J by 4 bases, with 13 bases between the two germline ends. Germline loops: CDR1 SNHLY, CDR2 FYNNEI. The CDR3 DNA reads as TGTGCCAGCAGTGCACCGGGACTTATTAATGAAAAACTGTTTTTT. This gives the protein CASSAPGLINEKLFF.

This chain's CDR3 is CASTPKSTRFTVVDTQYF. The CDR3 nucleotides read TGCGCCAGCACGCCGAAATCAACTAGGTTTACGGTTGTGGATACGCAGTATTTT. This chain links TRBV4-1 with TRBJ2-3; possibly TRBD2 for D (5 bases). The V end was cut by 7 bases, the J end by 6 bases, with 29 bases between. Germline values: CDR1 MGHRA, CDR2 YSYEKL. The CDR3 is 18 residues long.

J is TRBJ2-7 and V is TRBV28, with D unclear. The V gene lost 3 bases and the J gene lost 1 base, with 4 bases spanning the gap. CDR1 MDHEN and CDR2 SYDVKM come from the germline V gene. This CDR3 is 12 amino acids long. Written as DNA, the CDR3 is TGTGCCAGCAGTTTGCTATCCTACGAGCAGTACTTC. Amino acids: CASSLLSYEQYF.

V and J are TRBV9 and TRBJ2-1; 12 bases align to TRBD2. With V trimmed by 3 bases and J by 7 bases, 5 bases remained unmatched. The CDR3 covers 15 residues. Germline loops: CDR1 SGDLS, CDR2 YYNGEE. CDR3 nucleotide sequence: TGTGCCAGCAGCGCCCTAGCGGGGGGGCTGAATGAGCAGTTCTTC. It translates to CASSALAGGLNEQFF.

The rearrangement links TRBV28 to TRBJ1-2; 7 bases fit TRBD1. CDR3 length equals 16 residues. Trimming at V came to 6 bases and at J to 0 bases, leaving 10 bases not matched to a gene. Per the germline V gene, CDR1 is MDHEN and CDR2 is SYDVKM. CDR3 nucleotide sequence: TGTGCCAGCAGACGGACGACAGGGAGAGCTAACTATGGCTACACCTTC. Its translation: CASRRTTGRANYGYTF.

The chain joins TRBV29-1 to TRBJ2-5; 8 bases match TRBD1. J was trimmed by 5 bases and V by 3 bases; bases with no gene match: 14. The CDR3 runs 16 residues. The V gene's germline CDR1 is SQVTM and CDR2 ANQGSEA. The CDR3 region has the DNA TGCAGCGTTGATGGTGACCACCAGGGGGCGGGGGAGACCCAGTACTTC. Encoded protein: CSVDGDHQGAGETQYF.

The V gene is TRBV28, the J gene TRBJ1-1; the D gene is possibly TRBD1 (6 bases). Trimming took 6 bases from V and 7 from J, leaving 18 bases between them. The CDR3 loop spans 14 amino acids. Germline V CDR1 and CDR2: MDHEN, SYDVKM. CDR3 region: CASSRMGGAGEAFF. The DNA for the CDR3 is TGTGCCAGCAGCCGGATGGGGGGGGCAGGTGAAGCTTTCTTT. Using reference TRBV28 and TRBJ1-1 for the parts outside the CDR3, the full variable domain is DVKVTQSSRYLVKRTGEKVFLECVQDMDHENMFWYRQDPGLGLRLIYFSYDVKMKEKGDIPEGYSVSREKKERFSLILESASTNQTSMYLCASSRMGGAGEAFFGQGTRLTVV.

This clone has only a few counts. The J gene is TRBJ2-3, the V gene TRBV6-4; TRBD1 agrees at 10 bases. Germline values: CDR1 MRHNA, CDR2 SNTAGT. CDR3 length: 15 residues. Unmatched junction bases numbered 7, after V lost 7 bases and J lost 3 bases. CDR3 region: CASTPTGGSTDTQYF. The CDR3 DNA reads as TGTGCCAGCACCCCGACAGGGGGCTCGACAGATACGCAGTATTTT.

This chain uses TRBV6-1 with TRBJ1-3, with no clear D. Trimming removed 8 bases at V and 4 bases at J, with 6 bases between. Germline V gives CDR1 MNHNS, CDR2 SASEGT. The length of the CDR3 is 11 residues. This chain's CDR3 is CASSFGNTIYF. The CDR3 DNA reads TGTGCCAGCTCTTTCGGAAACACCATATATTTT.

The chain combines TRBV5-6 with TRBJ2-3; 12 bases match TRBD1. CDR3 length equals 16 residues. V was clipped by 3 bases and J by 7 bases; unmatched bases: 9. The germline CDR1 and CDR2 sequences are SGHDT and YYEEEE. CDR3 DNA: TGTGCCAGCAGCTGGGGGACAGGGGGCTTAGTTTATACGCAGTATTTT. This translates into CASSWGTGGLVYTQYF.

This sequence joins TRBV2 and TRBJ2-6, with D possibly matching TRBD1 (5 bases). Germline V gene sequence: CDR1 SNHLY, CDR2 FYNNEI. CDR3 length: 19 amino acids. V gave up 6 bases and J gave up 0 bases, with 21 bases separating them. The DNA of the CDR3 is TGTGCCAGCAGCGTAGAGACAGATGCACTAAACTCTGGGGCCAACGTCCTGACTTTC. Amino acids: CASSVETDALNSGANVLTF.

This clone was recorded once. The chain carries TRBV6-4 and TRBJ2-2; 11 nucleotides align to TRBD1. This CDR3 region has 15 residues. Trimming at V came to 3 bases and at J to 6 bases, leaving 3 bases not matched to a gene. Germline V gene sequence: CDR1 MRHNA, CDR2 SNTAGT. The CDR3 loop reads CASSEGQGASGELFF. The CDR3 bases are TGTGCCAGCAGTGAAGGACAGGGGGCATCCGGGGAGCTGTTTTTT.

The chain links TRBV6-4 to TRBJ2-1, with 14 bases fitting TRBD2. This CDR3 has 15 residues. Germline V gene lookup returns CDR1 MRHNA and CDR2 SNTAGT. After removal of 3 bases from V and 8 bases from J, the junction contained 3 bases not matched to a gene. The CDR3 reads CASSETSGGVDEQFF. The CDR3 DNA sequence: TGTGCCAGCAGTGAGACTAGCGGGGGGGTGGATGAGCAGTTCTTC.